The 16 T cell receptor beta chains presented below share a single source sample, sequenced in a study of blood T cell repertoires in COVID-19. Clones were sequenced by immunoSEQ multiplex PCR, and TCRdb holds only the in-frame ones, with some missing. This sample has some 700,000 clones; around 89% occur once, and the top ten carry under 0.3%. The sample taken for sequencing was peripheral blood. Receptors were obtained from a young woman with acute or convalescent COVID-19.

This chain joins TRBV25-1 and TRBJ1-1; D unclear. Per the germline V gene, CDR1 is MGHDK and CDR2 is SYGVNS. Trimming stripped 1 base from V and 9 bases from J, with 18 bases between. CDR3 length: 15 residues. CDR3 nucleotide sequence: TGTGCCAGCAGTGAATCAAAGTCCGAACGGGAGAAAGCTTTCTTT. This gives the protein CASSESKSEREKAFF. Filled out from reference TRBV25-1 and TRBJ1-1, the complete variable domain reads EADIYQTPRYLVIGTGKKITLECSQTMGHDKMYWYQQDPGMELHLIHYSYGVNSTEKGDLSSESTVSRIRTEHFPLTLESARPSHTSQYLCASSESKSEREKAFFGQGTRLTVV.

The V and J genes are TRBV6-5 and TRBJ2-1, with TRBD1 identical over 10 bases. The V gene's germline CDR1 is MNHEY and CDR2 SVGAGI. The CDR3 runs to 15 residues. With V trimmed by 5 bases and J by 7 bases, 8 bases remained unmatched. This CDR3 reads CASSRPGTGENEQFF. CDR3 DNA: TGTGCCAGCAGTCGCCCCGGGACAGGGGAAAATGAGCAGTTCTTC.

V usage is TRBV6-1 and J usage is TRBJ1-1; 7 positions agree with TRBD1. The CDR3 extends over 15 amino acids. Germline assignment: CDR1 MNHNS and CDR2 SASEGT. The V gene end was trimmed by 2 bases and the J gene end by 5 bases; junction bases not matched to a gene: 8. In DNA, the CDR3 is TGTGCCAGCAGTGAATTAGAGGGGGCGCAGACTGAAGCTTTCTTT. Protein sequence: CASSELEGAQTEAFF.

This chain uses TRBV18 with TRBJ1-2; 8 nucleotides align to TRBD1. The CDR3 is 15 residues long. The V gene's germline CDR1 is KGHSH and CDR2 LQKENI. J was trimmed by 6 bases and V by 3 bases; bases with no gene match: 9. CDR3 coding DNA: TGTGCCAGCTCACCTGCAGGACAGGGAGTTAATGGCTACACCTTC. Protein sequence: CASSPAGQGVNGYTF.

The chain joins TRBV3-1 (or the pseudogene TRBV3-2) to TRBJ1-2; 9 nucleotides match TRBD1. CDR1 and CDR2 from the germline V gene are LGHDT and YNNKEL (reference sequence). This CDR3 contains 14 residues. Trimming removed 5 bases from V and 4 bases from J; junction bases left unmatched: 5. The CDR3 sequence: CASSFSQGAYGYTF. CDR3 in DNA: TGTGCCAGCAGCTTCTCACAGGGGGCCTATGGCTACACCTTC.

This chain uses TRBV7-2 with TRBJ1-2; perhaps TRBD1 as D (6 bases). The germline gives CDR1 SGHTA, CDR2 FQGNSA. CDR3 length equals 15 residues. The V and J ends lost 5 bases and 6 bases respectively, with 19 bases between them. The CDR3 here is CASSVDPTGWNGYTF. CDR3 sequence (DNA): TGTGCCAGCAGCGTAGACCCGACAGGTTGGAATGGCTACACCTTC.

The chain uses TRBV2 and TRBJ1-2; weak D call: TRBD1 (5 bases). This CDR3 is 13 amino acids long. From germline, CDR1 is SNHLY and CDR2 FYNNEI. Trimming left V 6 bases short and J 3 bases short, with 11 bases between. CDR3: CASRSGADYGYTF. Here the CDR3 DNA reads TGTGCCAGCAGGTCTGGGGCTGACTATGGCTACACCTTC.

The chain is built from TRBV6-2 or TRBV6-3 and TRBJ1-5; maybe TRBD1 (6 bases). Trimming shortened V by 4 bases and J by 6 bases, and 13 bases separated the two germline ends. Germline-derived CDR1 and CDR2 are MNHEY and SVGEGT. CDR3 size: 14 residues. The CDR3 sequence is CASSFGTIGQPQHF. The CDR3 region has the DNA TGTGCCAGCAGTTTCGGGACAATTGGTCAGCCCCAGCATTTT.

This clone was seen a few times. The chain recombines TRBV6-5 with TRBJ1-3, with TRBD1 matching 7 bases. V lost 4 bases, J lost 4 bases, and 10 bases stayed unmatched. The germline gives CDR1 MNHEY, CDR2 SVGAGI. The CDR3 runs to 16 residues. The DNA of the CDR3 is TGTGCCAGCAGTTCCAGTGACAGGGTTGGAGGAAACACCATATATTTT. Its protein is CASSSSDRVGGNTIYF.

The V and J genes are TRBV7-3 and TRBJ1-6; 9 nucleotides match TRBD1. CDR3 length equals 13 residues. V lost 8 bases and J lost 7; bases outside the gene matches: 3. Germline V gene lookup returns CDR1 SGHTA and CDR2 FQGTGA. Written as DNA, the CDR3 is TGTGCCAGCGGGGACAGGGAGAATTCACCCCTCCACTTT. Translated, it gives CASGDRENSPLHF.

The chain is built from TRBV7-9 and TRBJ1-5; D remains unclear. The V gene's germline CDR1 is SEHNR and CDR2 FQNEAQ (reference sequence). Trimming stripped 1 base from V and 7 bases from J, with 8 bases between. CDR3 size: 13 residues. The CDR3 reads CASSLGTGQPQHF. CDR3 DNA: TGTGCCAGCAGCTTAGGGACGGGACAGCCCCAGCATTTT. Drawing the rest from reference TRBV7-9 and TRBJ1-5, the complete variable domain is DTGVSQNPRHKITKRGQNVTFRCDPISEHNRLYWYRQTLGQGPEFLTYFQNEAQLEKSRLLSDRFSAERPKGSFSTLEIQRTEQGDSAMYLCASSLGTGQPQHFGDGTRLSIL.

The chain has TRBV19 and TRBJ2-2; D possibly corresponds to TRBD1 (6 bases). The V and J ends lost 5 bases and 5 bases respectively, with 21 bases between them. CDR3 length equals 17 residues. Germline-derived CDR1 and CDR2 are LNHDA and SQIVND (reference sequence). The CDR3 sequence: CASSAGQYFLGTGELFF. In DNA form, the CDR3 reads TGTGCCAGTAGTGCCGGACAGTATTTCCTTGGGACCGGGGAGCTGTTTTTT.

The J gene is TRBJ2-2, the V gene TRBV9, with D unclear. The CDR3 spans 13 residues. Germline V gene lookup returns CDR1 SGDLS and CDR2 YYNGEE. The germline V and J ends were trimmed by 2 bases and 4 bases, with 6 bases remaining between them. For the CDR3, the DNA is TGTGCCAGCAGCGTGGCAGTCACCGGGGAGCTGTTTTTT. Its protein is CASSVAVTGELFF.

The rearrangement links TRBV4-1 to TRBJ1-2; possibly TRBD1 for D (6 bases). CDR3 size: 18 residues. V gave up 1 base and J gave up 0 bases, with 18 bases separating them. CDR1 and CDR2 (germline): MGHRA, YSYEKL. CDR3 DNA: TGCGCCAGCAGCCAAGCCGGGACGGGGGGGGCTACTAACTATGGCTACACCTTC. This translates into CASSQAGTGGATNYGYTF.

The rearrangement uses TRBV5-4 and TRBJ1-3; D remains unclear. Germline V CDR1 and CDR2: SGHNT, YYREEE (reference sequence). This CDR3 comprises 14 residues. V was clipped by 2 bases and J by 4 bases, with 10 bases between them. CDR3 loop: CASSLVGGGNTIYF. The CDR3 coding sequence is TGTGCCAGCAGCTTAGTAGGCGGAGGAAACACCATATATTTT.

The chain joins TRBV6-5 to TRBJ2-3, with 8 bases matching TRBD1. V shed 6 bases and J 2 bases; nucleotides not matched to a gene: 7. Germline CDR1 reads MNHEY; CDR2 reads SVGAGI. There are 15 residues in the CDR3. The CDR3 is CASRTAGGHTDTQYF. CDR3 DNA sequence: TGTGCCAGCAGGACAGCAGGGGGCCACACAGATACGCAGTATTTT.